Shown below are 14 T cell receptor beta chains from a single sample sequenced in a study of cytomegalovirus exposure and HLA in healthy donors. Primers: 60 Vbeta forward and 13 Jbeta reverse. Measured with immunoSEQ multiplex PCR; TCRdb has only the in-frame clones, and not every one. The sample includes around 150,000 clones, approximately 81% of them seen just once. Sequencing was carried out using PBMCs. The receptors here all came from a young man in good health and CMV-seropositive.

The chain links TRBV25-1 to TRBJ2-1, with 9 bases matching TRBD1. The ends lost 0 bases at V and 8 bases at J; junction bases unmatched: 8. The length of the CDR3 is 16 residues. Germline CDR1 MGHDK, CDR2 SYGVNS. The CDR3 loop is CASSEYLGQGSDEQFF. CDR3 nucleotide sequence: TGTGCCAGCAGTGAATATTTAGGACAGGGGTCTGATGAGCAGTTCTTC.

This rearrangement joins TRBV7-9 to TRBJ2-1, with 10 bases aligning to TRBD2. The germline gives CDR1 SEHNR, CDR2 FQNEAQ (reference sequence). This CDR3 is built from 15 residues. Losses at the gene ends were 4 bases for V and 6 bases for J; bases not matched to a gene: 6. Written as DNA, the CDR3 is TGTGCCAGCAGCTCGAGCGGGGGGGCCCCCAATGAGCAGTTCTTC. Translation gives CASSSSGGAPNEQFF.

The table lists this clone with a count of one. CDR3 sequence reads: CASTGGSSYEQYF. CDR3 coding DNA: TGTGCCAGCACCGGGGGGAGCTCCTACGAGCAGTACTTC. This chain links TRBV27 with TRBJ2-7, with 7 bases aligning to TRBD2. J lost 0 bases, V lost 7 bases, and 3 bases had no gene match. The CDR3 covers 13 residues. Germline values: CDR1 MNHEY, CDR2 SMNVEV (reference sequence).

This clone was detected only once. The chain employs TRBV27 and TRBJ2-7; 7 nucleotides line up with TRBD2. The CDR3 runs 15 residues. The junction had 8 bases not matched to a gene; V was cut back by 6 bases and J by 0 bases. The germline V gene has CDR1 MNHEY and CDR2 SMNVEV (reference sequence). CDR3 protein: CASSRGRVSSYEQYF. DNA of the CDR3: TGTGCCAGCAGCCGAGGGAGGGTTAGCTCCTACGAGCAGTACTTC.

J is TRBJ1-5 and V is TRBV4-1; the match to TRBD1 covers 7 bases. From germline, CDR1 is MGHRA and CDR2 YSYEKL. Trimming removed 0 bases from V and 1 base from J; junction bases left unmatched: 6. The CDR3 is 17 residues long. CDR3 sequence reads: CASSQDAGGRSNQPQHF. The CDR3 nucleotides read TGCGCCAGCAGCCAAGATGCAGGGGGTAGGAGCAATCAGCCCCAGCATTTT.

CDR3 sequence: CASSLSERARTDTQYF. CDR3 DNA sequence: TGTGCCAGCAGCTTATCTGAGCGGGCCCGCACAGATACGCAGTATTTT. The V and J genes are TRBV7-3 and TRBJ2-3, with D perhaps matching TRBD2 (6 bases). The CDR3 totals 16 residues. Trimming cost V 2 bases and J 1 base, with 13 bases left between them. Germline lookup yields CDR1 SGHTA and CDR2 FQGTGA.

This chain joins TRBV6-4 and TRBJ1-1; TRBD1 aligns across 7 bases. After removal of 6 bases from V and 2 bases from J, the junction contained 3 bases not matched to a gene. This CDR3 is 13 amino acids long. The germline gives CDR1 MRHNA, CDR2 SNTAGT. CDR3: CASRYRGNTEAFF. The CDR3 DNA is TGTGCCAGCAGATACAGGGGTAACACTGAAGCTTTCTTT.

This clone was counted a single time. The chain has TRBV11-3 and TRBJ2-5; TRBD2 agrees at 10 bases. Trimming at V came to 5 bases and at J to 5 bases, leaving 5 bases not matched to a gene. Germline CDR1 and CDR2: SGHNT and YENEEA. The CDR3 is 14 residues long. Here the CDR3 DNA reads TGTGCCAGCAGCCCTCCACTAGCGGGGGAGACCCAGTACTTC. This translates into CASSPPLAGETQYF.

The rearrangement uses TRBV11-2 and TRBJ1-4; TRBD1 is a possible D gene (6 bases). The CDR3 totals 15 residues. Germline CDR1 and CDR2: SGHAT and FQNNGV. Trimming shortened V by 3 bases and J by 4 bases, and 12 bases separated the two germline ends. The CDR3 sequence is CASSLETGINEKLFF. In DNA, the CDR3 is TGTGCCAGCAGCTTGGAGACAGGAATTAATGAAAAACTGTTTTTT.

The CDR3 region is CASSQVGDRDVHEQYF. Written as DNA, the CDR3 is TGTGCCAGCAGCCAAGTAGGGGACAGGGATGTCCACGAGCAGTACTTC. The V and J genes are TRBV7-3 and TRBJ2-7; 9 bases fit TRBD1. The CDR3 contains 16 residues. Germline lookup yields CDR1 SGHTA and CDR2 FQGTGA. The V gene end was trimmed by 5 bases and the J gene end by 5 bases; junction bases not matched to a gene: 13.

This clone was detected a few times. The chain uses TRBV25-1 and TRBJ1-2; tentative D call: TRBD1 (6 bases). Germline values: CDR1 MGHDK, CDR2 SYGVNS. Deletions cut 1 base from V and 4 bases from J, with 13 bases between. There are 15 residues in the CDR3. Here the CDR3 reads CASSESSAGVYGYTF. The CDR3 DNA sequence: TGTGCCAGCAGTGAATCTTCGGCAGGGGTCTATGGCTACACCTTC.

This clone appeared a few times. The rearrangement joins TRBV6-1 to TRBJ1-5, with 12 nucleotides matching TRBD1. There are 21 residues in the CDR3. Trimming removed 2 bases from V and 0 bases from J; junction bases left unmatched: 14. Germline V gene lookup returns CDR1 MNHNS and CDR2 SASEGT. DNA of the CDR3: TGTGCCAGCAGTGAAAGTTTCAGCGGGACAGGGGGCACCCATAGCAATCAGCCCCAGCATTTT. Translation gives CASSESFSGTGGTHSNQPQHF.

The chain has TRBV6-1 and TRBJ1-5, with TRBD1 matching 7 bases. Trimming removed 3 bases from V and 7 bases from J; junction bases left unmatched: 6. The length of the CDR3 is 14 residues. Germline V gene data show CDR1 as MNHNS and CDR2 as SASEGT. DNA of the CDR3: TGTGCCAGCAGTGACCAGACAGGGTACCAGCCCCAGCATTTT. Translation: CASSDQTGYQPQHF.

This clone was seen a single time. The V call is TRBV7-2, the J call TRBJ2-7, with D maybe TRBD1 (5 bases). Trimming shortened V by 1 base and J by 0 bases, and 19 bases separated the two germline ends. This CDR3 is 18 amino acids long. The germline gives CDR1 SGHTA, CDR2 FQGNSA. The CDR3 here is CASSLVGPVGKISYEQYF. Written as DNA, the CDR3 is TGTGCCAGCAGCTTAGTGGGGCCAGTGGGAAAAATCTCCTACGAGCAGTACTTC.